The sequence of this T cell receptor (beta chain) was determined in a study of blood T cell repertoires in COVID-19. About the study: Material from acute and convalescent COVID-19 was sourced from the United States, Italy and Spain.

The CDR3 is made up of 15 amino acids. Germline assignment: CDR1 MNHEY and CDR2 SMNVEV (reference sequence). Trimming removed 4 bases from V and 4 bases from J, with 16 bases in between. Profiling relied on immunoSEQ multiplex PCR, and the TCRdb table lists in-frame clones only, not all of them. The table shows roughly 200,000 clones, with approximately 86% occurring only once. Participants were aged 18 to 89 years, lived in 24 US areas, and enrolled virtually. The rearrangement joins TRBV27 to TRBJ1-1, with D tentatively TRBD1 (5 bases). The material sequenced was PBMCs or T cells enriched from blood (not recorded which). This TCR was recovered from a woman aged 25-40 years who had been exposed to COVID-19. The CDR3 DNA reads TGTGCCAGCAGTTCCCGACCCTCAGGGTCCACTGAAGCTTTCTTT. Translated, it gives CASSSRPSGSTEAFF.